Following are 21 T cell receptor beta chains from one sample sequenced in a study of blood T cell repertoires in COVID-19. Here immunoSEQ multiplex PCR was the method, and the copy in TCRdb shows in-frame clones only, minus some. The table lists about 200,000 clones, 88% of them singletons. The specimen sequenced was peripheral blood. These TCRs come from a man between 18 and 29 years old with active or convalescent COVID-19.

CDR3 DNA sequence: TGTGCCAGCAGCCAAATACAGACCCGCTCTTTTGTGGGCTACACCTTC. Translating it yields CASSQIQTRSFVGYTF. The chain links TRBV6-4 to TRBJ1-2; D uncertain. The germline V gene has CDR1 MRHNA and CDR2 SNTAGT. V dropped 6 bases and J dropped 8 bases, with 25 bases sitting between them. There are 16 residues in the CDR3.

V usage is TRBV5-1 and J usage is TRBJ1-1, with TRBD1 matching 9 bases. In germline, CDR1 is SGHRS, CDR2 YFSETQ. Trimming at V came to 4 bases and at J to 1 base, leaving 11 bases not matched to a gene. The CDR3 runs to 17 residues. For the CDR3, the DNA is TGCGCCAGCAGCGGTGGACAGGGGCGACGAAAGAACACTGAAGCTTTCTTT. It is translated as CASSGGQGRRKNTEAFF.

Regarding this clone: The junction and the germline gene differ at one end; a read error may be behind it. The chain has TRBV23-1 and TRBJ2-7; 8 nucleotides align to TRBD1. TRBV23-1 is sorted into the ORF group, with uncertain function. The CDR3 spans 16 residues. The DNA of the CDR3 is TGCGCCAGCAGTCAATCAAGCCCGGGACAGGATCTCCGCATTTGCTTC. Translation: CASSQSSPGQDLRICF.

The J gene is TRBJ1-6, the V gene TRBV6-1; the D gene is possibly TRBD1 (6 bases). The germline gives CDR1 MNHNS, CDR2 SASEGT. There are 15 residues in the CDR3. The V end lost 1 base, the J end lost 9 bases, and 13 bases lay between the germline ends. Written as DNA, the CDR3 is TGTGCCAGCAGTGAAGAAGGGGGAATCGGTTCACCCCTCCACTTT. It translates to CASSEEGGIGSPLHF.

This chain uses TRBV19 with TRBJ1-5; 8 bases align to TRBD1. In germline, CDR1 is LNHDA, CDR2 SQIVND (reference sequence). After removal of 6 bases from V and 4 bases from J, the junction contained 17 bases not matched to a gene. The CDR3 length is 18 residues. The CDR3 bases are TGTGCCAGTAGCTCCATGACCTTCGGACAGGGCGAGAATCAGCCCCAGCATTTT. It yields the protein CASSSMTFGQGENQPQHF.

The rearrangement uses TRBV5-4 and TRBJ2-1, with D tentatively TRBD2 (6 bases). The CDR3 runs 16 residues. V was cut by 2 bases and J by 8 bases, with 20 bases left in between. CDR1 is SGHNT, CDR2 YYREEE, per germline (reference sequence). The CDR3 DNA follows: TGTGCCAGCAGCTTTTCTCGCAGGAGCGGAGGGGATGAGCAGTTCTTC. Translated, it gives CASSFSRRSGGDEQFF.

This clone was seen a few times. The chain combines TRBV13 with TRBJ1-1; D is possibly TRBD1 (5 bases). The CDR3 contains 14 residues. Trimming took off 5 bases at V and 5 bases at J, with 15 bases between the two ends. In germline, CDR1 is PRHDT, CDR2 FYEKMQ (reference sequence). As DNA, the CDR3 is TGTGCCAGCAGCGCCGGAGGGGTGCGGACTGAAGCTTTCTTT. It translates to CASSAGGVRTEAFF.

V usage is TRBV19 and J usage is TRBJ2-7; D is possibly TRBD2 (5 bases). Germline CDR1 is LNHDA and CDR2 is SQIVND (reference sequence). V was shortened by 5 bases and J by 6 bases, with 20 bases between the two germline ends. The CDR3 totals 15 residues. CDR3 in DNA: TGTGCCAGTAGTCCCTGGACTCTTACTAGGCGCGAGCAGTACTTC. This encodes CASSPWTLTRREQYF.

In this sample, this clone turned up a few times. The chain couples TRBV11-2 to TRBJ1-3, with 9 bases lining up with TRBD1. From germline, CDR1 is SGHAT and CDR2 FQNNGV. This CDR3 has 15 amino acids. V lost 0 bases, J lost 7 bases, and 4 bases stayed unmatched. The CDR3 nucleotides are TGTGCCAGCAGCTTAGATTGGGGACAGGGCAACACCATATATTTT. Residues: CASSLDWGQGNTIYF.

The chain couples TRBV10-3 to TRBJ1-1, with 7 bases lining up with TRBD1. CDR1 and CDR2 from the germline V gene are ENHRY and SYGVKD. V trimming: 3 bases; J trimming: 4 bases; junction bases outside the gene matches: 5. The CDR3 length is 14 residues. The CDR3 spells CAISEQGSTTEAFF. The CDR3 DNA sequence: TGTGCCATCAGTGAACAGGGGTCGACCACTGAAGCTTTCTTT.

The count of this clone is one. The rearrangement links TRBV30 to TRBJ2-7; 9 bases are a match to TRBD2. Trimming at V came to 3 bases and at J to 3 bases, leaving 12 bases not matched to a gene. Germline V gene sequence: CDR1 GTSNPN, CDR2 SVGIG (reference sequence). CDR3 length: 16 residues. The CDR3 reads CAWRDVAGEPLYEQYF. The DNA for the CDR3 is TGTGCCTGGAGAGACGTAGCGGGAGAACCGCTCTACGAGCAGTACTTC.

The genes are TRBV6-6 and TRBJ1-5, with 7 bases that match TRBD1. The CDR3 loop spans 13 amino acids. In germline, CDR1 is MNHNY, CDR2 SVGAGI (reference sequence). Trimming took 2 bases from V and 10 from J; bases not matched to a gene: 5. DNA for the CDR3: TGTGCCAGCAGTTACGACAGGGCAATACCCCAGCATTTT. Its translation: CASSYDRAIPQHF.

The rearrangement joins TRBV14 to TRBJ1-4, with TRBD1 matching over 7 bases. Germline V lookup: CDR1 SGHDN, CDR2 FVKESK. Unmatched junction bases numbered 5, after V lost 0 bases and J lost 7 bases. The CDR3 is 15 residues long. The CDR3 nucleotides read TGTGCCAGCAGCCAAGATACAGGGGATGGTGAAAAACTGTTTTTT. Residues: CASSQDTGDGEKLFF.

This chain joins TRBV4-3 and TRBJ2-7; 7 bases match TRBD1. The CDR3 totals 15 residues. Germline loops: CDR1 LGHNA, CDR2 YSLEER. V lost 0 bases, J lost 2 bases, and 4 bases stayed unmatched. The CDR3 loop reads CASSQERGGPYEQYF. CDR3 coding DNA: TGCGCCAGCAGCCAAGAGCGAGGGGGCCCCTACGAGCAGTACTTC.

This clone came up once. The chain combines TRBV19 with TRBJ2-7; the match to TRBD2 covers 13 bases. CDR1 and CDR2 from the germline V gene are LNHDA and SQIVND (reference sequence). Trimming removed 1 base from V and 0 bases from J; junction bases left unmatched: 15. The CDR3 runs to 21 residues. CDR3 nucleotides: TGTGCCAGTAGTATAGCCGTCAGGACTAGCGGGAGTAGAATTAGCTCCTACGAGCAGTACTTC. Its translation is CASSIAVRTSGSRISSYEQYF.

The genes are TRBV18 and TRBJ1-1; D remains unclear. This CDR3 contains 11 residues. Deletions cut 2 bases from V and 10 bases from J, with 8 bases between. Per the germline V gene, CDR1 is KGHSH and CDR2 is LQKENI. CDR3 in amino acids: CASSPGDTAFF. CDR3 coding DNA: TGTGCCAGCTCACCAGGAGATACAGCTTTCTTT.

The chain recombines TRBV2 with TRBJ2-6; unclear D gene. The CDR3 is 13 amino acids. The V gene's germline CDR1 is SNHLY and CDR2 FYNNEI. V was cut by 3 bases and J by 4 bases, with 4 bases left in between. The CDR3: CASSDSGANVLTF. CDR3 DNA sequence: TGTGCCAGCAGTGATTCGGGGGCCAACGTCCTGACTTTC.

The chain has TRBV11-2 and TRBJ1-3, with a possible D match to TRBD1 (6 bases). This CDR3 is built from 14 residues. CDR1 SGHAT and CDR2 FQNNGV come from the germline V gene. With 6 bases removed from V and 1 base from J, the gap between germline ends came to 10 bases. The CDR3, as DNA: TGTGCCAGCAGGGGGGCCCAGTCTGGAAACACCATATATTTT. This sequence encodes CASRGAQSGNTIYF.

For the CDR3, the DNA is TGCAGTGCTAGTAGGGCTAGCGGGGACCCCTACGAGCAGTACTTC. It encodes CSASRASGDPYEQYF. The V gene is TRBV20-1, the J gene TRBJ2-7; 9 bases line up with TRBD2. Germline lookup yields CDR1 DFQATT and CDR2 SNEGSKA (reference sequence). This CDR3 region has 15 residues. With V trimmed by 3 bases and J by 2 bases, 8 bases remained unmatched.

In its sample, this clone is medium-sized. The CDR3 DNA follows: TGTGCCAGCAGCGGCTTGGAGGGGCTCTACGAGCAGTACTTC. Protein product: CASSGLEGLYEQYF. The J gene is TRBJ2-7, the V gene TRBV7-9; tentative D call: TRBD2 (6 bases). This CDR3 contains 14 residues. V shed 5 bases and J shed 3 bases, with 14 bases lying between them. CDR1 and CDR2 (germline): SEHNR, FQNEAQ (reference sequence).

The CDR3 bases are TGTGCCAGCTCACCGCCCCGTTCGGGGGTGAAGGAATCACCCCTCCACTTT. Translation: CASSPPRSGVKESPLHF. The V and J genes are TRBV18 and TRBJ1-6; maybe TRBD1 (5 bases). Germline CDR1 KGHSH, CDR2 LQKENI. The length of the CDR3 is 17 residues. The V end was cut by 3 bases, the J end by 10 bases, with 22 bases between.